A single sample is the source of the 23 T cell receptor beta chains below, sequenced in a study of shared clonotypes between healthy human individuals. The table came from immunoSEQ multiplex PCR; TCRdb's copy has only in-frame clones and leaves some out. The sample lists 2.3 million or so clones, over 90% occurring once. The material sequenced was naive CD4+ T cells from PBMCs. As to subset: CD45RA+ positively selected. The receptor source for this set is a man aged 18 to 29 in good health. Some clones in this sample may be carry-over from other donors' samples.

The J gene is TRBJ2-4, the V gene TRBV9, with D perhaps TRBD1 (5 bases). Germline V gives CDR1 SGDLS, CDR2 YYNGEE. This CDR3 has 19 residues. Trimming took 0 bases from V and 0 from J, leaving 19 bases between them. The CDR3 DNA reads TGTGCCAGCAGCGTAGAGGCAGGGTCCTCCGACTCAGCCAAAAACATTCAGTACTTC. It translates to CASSVEAGSSDSAKNIQYF.

In the case of this clone: The same CDR3 also results from other DNA sequences found in this sample. This chain joins TRBV28 and TRBJ2-7; no clear D. Germline-derived CDR1 and CDR2 are MDHEN and SYDVKM. The CDR3 length is 11 residues. V lost 6 bases, J lost 4 bases, and 7 bases lay in between. CDR3 bases: TGTGCCAGCAGGTCCAATTACGAGCAGTACTTC. Translating it yields CASRSNYEQYF.

The V and J genes are TRBV4-2 and TRBJ1-1; D possibly corresponds to TRBD1 (5 bases). V was trimmed by 1 base and J by 5 bases, leaving 17 bases between them. Per germline, CDR1 LGHNA and CDR2 YNFKEQ. This CDR3 spans 16 amino acids. The CDR3 sequence is CASSQVNRRGHTEAFF. The CDR3 DNA reads as TGTGCCAGCAGCCAAGTTAATCGGCGGGGCCATACTGAAGCTTTCTTT.

The chain couples TRBV18 to TRBJ2-3; TRBD1 agrees at 8 bases. V was pared by 0 bases and J by 2 bases, with 1 base of the junction left unmatched. The CDR3 contains 15 residues. The germline CDR1 and CDR2 sequences are KGHSH and LQKENI. CDR3 protein: CASSPPQGATDTQYF. CDR3 nucleotide sequence: TGTGCCAGCTCACCACCGCAGGGGGCCACAGATACGCAGTATTTT.

The CDR3 DNA sequence: TGTGCCAGCAGCGTGTACAGGGGCCTAGGGAACACTGAAGCTTTCTTT. Protein: CASSVYRGLGNTEAFF. The V gene is TRBV28, the J gene TRBJ1-1; the match to TRBD1 covers 7 bases. Trimming removed 6 bases from V and 1 base from J; junction bases left unmatched: 11. The V gene's germline CDR1 is MDHEN and CDR2 SYDVKM. The CDR3 length is 16 residues.

About this clone itself: Other DNA sequences of this sample code for an identical CDR3. The chain recombines TRBV5-1 with TRBJ1-3; perhaps TRBD1 as D (6 bases). Germline V gene sequence: CDR1 SGHRS, CDR2 YFSETQ. V was shortened by 0 bases and J by 1 base, with 8 bases between the two germline ends. CDR3 size: 15 residues. CDR3 nucleotide sequence: TGCGCCAGCAGCTTGGAGGGGACATCTGGAAACACCATATATTTT. This codes for CASSLEGTSGNTIYF.

The gene calls are TRBV4-1 and TRBJ2-7, with TRBD1 matching 9 bases. Germline V lookup: CDR1 MGHRA, CDR2 YSYEKL. The V segment lost 3 bases and the J segment 3 bases; nucleotides outside the gene matches: 9. This CDR3 contains 16 residues. The CDR3: CASSQETGGTYYEQYF. The CDR3, as DNA: TGCGCCAGCAGCCAGGAGACAGGGGGGACTTACTACGAGCAGTACTTC.

This clone has just one count. The V and J genes are TRBV14 and TRBJ1-2, with no clear D. This CDR3 contains 16 residues. Germline-derived CDR1 and CDR2 are SGHDN and FVKESK. The ends were cut back, 1 base at V and 6 bases at J, with 18 bases in the middle. CDR3 coding DNA: TGTGCCAGCAGCCAAGTCCCGAGACCCCAAGGCGATGGCTACACCTTC. This translates into CASSQVPRPQGDGYTF. Variable domain in full (rest from reference TRBV14 and TRBJ1-2): EAGVTQFPSHSVIEKGQTVTLRCDPISGHDNLYWYRRVMGKEIKFLLHFVKESKQDESGMPNNRFLAERTGGTYSTLKVQPAELEDSGVYFCASSQVPRPQGDGYTFGSGTRLTVV.

The genes are TRBV6-5 and TRBJ1-1; D ambiguous. Germline V CDR1 and CDR2: MNHEY, SVGAGI. CDR3 size: 12 residues. V was pared by 6 bases and J by 12 bases, with 17 bases between. The chain's CDR3 is CASSSVVWETFF. Here the CDR3 DNA reads TGTGCCAGCAGCTCCGTCGTTTGGGAGACTTTCTTT.

The chain combines TRBV2 with TRBJ2-3; the match to TRBD2 covers 12 bases. This CDR3 contains 14 residues. CDR1 SNHLY and CDR2 FYNNEI come from the germline V gene. V gave up 4 bases and J gave up 8 bases; unmatched junction bases: 4. CDR3: CASSAGTSGLTQYF. The CDR3 DNA reads TGTGCCAGCAGTGCCGGGACTAGCGGGCTTACGCAGTATTTT.

The V call is TRBV28, the J call TRBJ2-2, with D possibly matching TRBD2 (6 bases). This CDR3 spans 16 amino acids. Germline CDR1 and CDR2: MDHEN and SYDVKM. Trimming left V 2 bases short and J 7 bases short, with 17 bases between. The CDR3 DNA is TGTGCCAGCAGTTTAATACGGCGGGATGGCGGCGGGGAGCTGTTTTTT. Translated: CASSLIRRDGGGELFF.

In the case of this clone: Other DNA sequences within the sample encode an identical CDR3. The chain employs TRBV19 and TRBJ1-5, with D possibly matching TRBD1 (5 bases). With 3 bases removed from V and 1 base from J, the gap between germline ends came to 7 bases. Germline V gene lookup returns CDR1 LNHDA and CDR2 SQIVND (reference sequence). This CDR3 is built from 14 residues. The CDR3 spells CASSMRGSNQPQHF. The CDR3 region has the DNA TGTGCCAGTAGTATGCGGGGGAGCAATCAGCCCCAGCATTTT.

The chain links TRBV29-1 to TRBJ1-2; 10 bases agree with TRBD1. Germline loops: CDR1 SQVTM, CDR2 ANQGSEA. J gave up 6 bases and V 7 bases, and 14 bases lay outside the gene matches. CDR3 length: 15 amino acids. The CDR3 nucleotides are TGCAGCGCCGATCCCTTCGACAGGGGGCGGGATGGCTACACCTTC. This gives the protein CSADPFDRGRDGYTF.

On this clone itself: The same CDR3 is also encoded by other DNA sequences in this sample. The rearrangement joins TRBV7-2 to TRBJ2-1, with no clear D. This CDR3 has 15 residues. The ends were cut back, 3 bases at V and 0 bases at J, with 9 bases in the middle. Germline V gene sequence: CDR1 SGHTA, CDR2 FQGNSA. In nucleotides, the CDR3 is TGTGCCAGCAGCTTTACATCGAGCTCCTACAATGAGCAGTTCTTC. It translates to CASSFTSSSYNEQFF.

The chain uses TRBV11-3 and TRBJ2-1; TRBD1 agrees at 7 bases. The germline V gene encodes CDR1 SGHNT and CDR2 YENEEA. V shed 5 bases and J 0 bases; nucleotides not matched to a gene: 4. This CDR3 region has 15 residues. Here the CDR3 DNA reads TGTGCCAGCAGCCGGGGACAGCCCTCCTACAATGAGCAGTTCTTC. This codes for CASSRGQPSYNEQFF.

Points on this clone: Other DNA sequences within the sample encode an identical CDR3. The chain links TRBV5-1 to TRBJ1-1; TRBD1 agrees at 7 bases. CDR3 size: 14 residues. V gave up 3 bases and J gave up 2 bases; unmatched junction bases: 4. The germline CDR1 and CDR2 sequences are SGHRS and YFSETQ. CDR3: CASSWGTANTEAFF. The DNA of the CDR3 is TGCGCCAGCAGCTGGGGGACAGCAAACACTGAAGCTTTCTTT.

This clone was detected once. At one end, the junction sequence differs from germline, possibly due to a read error. The chain has TRBV6-1 and TRBJ1-1, with D maybe TRBD1 (6 bases). Germline CDR1 reads MNHNS; CDR2 reads SASEGT. The CDR3 totals 11 residues. CDR3 amino acids: CASSELRGGVF. The CDR3 nucleotides are TGTGCCAGCAGTGAACTGAGGGGGGGTGTCTTT.

The gene calls are TRBV28 and TRBJ2-5; the D is unclear. This CDR3 contains 12 residues. Trimming left V 7 bases short and J 2 bases short, with 8 bases between. Germline CDR1 MDHEN, CDR2 SYDVKM. CDR3 DNA: TGTGCCAGCATGTCTCTGCAAGAGACCCAGTACTTC. This encodes CASMSLQETQYF.

The V call is TRBV7-3, the J call TRBJ2-2; D could derive from TRBD1 or TRBD2 (5 bases each). CDR3 length equals 13 residues. Germline assignment: CDR1 SGHTA and CDR2 FQGTGA. Between the trimmed V and J ends, which lost 5 bases and 10 bases, there was a span of 14 bases. CDR3 protein: CASSAGTPSELFF. Here the CDR3 DNA reads TGTGCCAGCAGCGCCGGGACCCCATCGGAGCTGTTTTTT.

The V gene is TRBV15, the J gene TRBJ2-7; D tentatively fits TRBD1 or TRBD2 (6 bases each). Germline values: CDR1 LNHNV, CDR2 YYDKDF (reference sequence). This CDR3 contains 17 residues. V lost 0 bases and J 3 bases, leaving 18 bases between the germline ends. The CDR3 nucleotides are TGTGCCACCAGCAGAGATCGGGGGACATTAGGCAACTACGAGCAGTACTTC. Protein sequence: CATSRDRGTLGNYEQYF.

V gene TRBV9 combines with J gene TRBJ2-3; D is unclear. The CDR3 is 15 amino acids. Trimming removed 0 bases at V and 3 bases at J, with 11 bases between. Per the germline V gene, CDR1 is SGDLS and CDR2 is YYNGEE. The CDR3 sequence is CASSVGALGTDTQYF. The CDR3 nucleotides read TGTGCCAGCAGCGTAGGAGCTCTTGGGACAGATACGCAGTATTTT. The variable domain in full, completed from reference TRBV9 and TRBJ2-3, reads DSGVTQTPKHLITATGQRVTLRCSPRSGDLSVYWYQQSLDQGLQFLIQYYNGEERAKGNILERFSAQQFPDLHSELNLSSLELGDSALYFCASSVGALGTDTQYFGPGTRLTVL.

This clone was counted once. The chain carries TRBV5-1 and TRBJ1-4, with D perhaps matching TRBD1 (6 bases). This CDR3 comprises 14 residues. In germline, CDR1 is SGHRS, CDR2 YFSETQ. V was clipped by 5 bases and J by 8 bases, with 16 bases between them. The CDR3 DNA follows: TGCGCCAGCAGAACAGGGACCGGGGGAGAAAAACTGTTTTTT. This encodes CASRTGTGGEKLFF.

V usage is TRBV18 and J usage is TRBJ1-1, with a tentative D call TRBD1 (6 bases). V gave up 3 bases and J gave up 3 bases, with 17 bases separating them. The length of the CDR3 is 16 residues. The germline gives CDR1 KGHSH, CDR2 LQKENI. The DNA of the CDR3 is TGTGCCAGCTCACCCAACTCAGGGGTAGGGGACACTGAAGCTTTCTTT. This translates into CASSPNSGVGDTEAFF.